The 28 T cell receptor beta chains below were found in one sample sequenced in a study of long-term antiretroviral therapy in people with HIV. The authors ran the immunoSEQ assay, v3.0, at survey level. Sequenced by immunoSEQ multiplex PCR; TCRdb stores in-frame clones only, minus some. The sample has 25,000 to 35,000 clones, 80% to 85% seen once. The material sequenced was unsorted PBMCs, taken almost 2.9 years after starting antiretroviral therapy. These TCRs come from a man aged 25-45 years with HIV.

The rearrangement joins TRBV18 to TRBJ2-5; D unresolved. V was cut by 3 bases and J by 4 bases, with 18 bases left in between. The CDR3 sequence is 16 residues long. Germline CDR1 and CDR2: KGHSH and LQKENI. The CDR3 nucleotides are TGTGCCAGCTCACCCCTACGGGTAGAGGCTAGAGAGACCCAGTACTTC. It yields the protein CASSPLRVEARETQYF.

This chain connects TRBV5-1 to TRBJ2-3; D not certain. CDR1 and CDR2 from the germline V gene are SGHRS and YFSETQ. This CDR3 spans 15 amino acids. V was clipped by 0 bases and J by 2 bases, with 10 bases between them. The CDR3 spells CASSLAEGSTDTQYF. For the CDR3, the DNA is TGCGCCAGCAGCTTGGCTGAAGGGTCCACAGATACGCAGTATTTT.

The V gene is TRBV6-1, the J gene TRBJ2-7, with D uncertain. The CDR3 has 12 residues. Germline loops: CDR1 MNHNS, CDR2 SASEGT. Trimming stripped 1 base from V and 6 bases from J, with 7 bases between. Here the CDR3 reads CASSEEFGEQYF. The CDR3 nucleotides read TGTGCCAGCAGTGAAGAGTTTGGCGAGCAGTACTTC.

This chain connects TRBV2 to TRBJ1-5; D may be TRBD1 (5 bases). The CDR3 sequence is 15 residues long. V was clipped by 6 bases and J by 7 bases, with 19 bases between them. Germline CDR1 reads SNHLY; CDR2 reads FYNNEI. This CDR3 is CASSRRVGADQPQHF. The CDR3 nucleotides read TGTGCCAGCAGCCGCAGGGTCGGGGCTGACCAGCCCCAGCATTTT.

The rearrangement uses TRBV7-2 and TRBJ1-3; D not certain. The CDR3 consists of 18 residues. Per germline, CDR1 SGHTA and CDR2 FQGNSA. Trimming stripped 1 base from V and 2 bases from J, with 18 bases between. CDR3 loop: CASSLGEPFLIPGNTIYF. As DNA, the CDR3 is TGTGCCAGCAGCTTAGGGGAGCCCTTTCTCATCCCTGGAAACACCATATATTTT.

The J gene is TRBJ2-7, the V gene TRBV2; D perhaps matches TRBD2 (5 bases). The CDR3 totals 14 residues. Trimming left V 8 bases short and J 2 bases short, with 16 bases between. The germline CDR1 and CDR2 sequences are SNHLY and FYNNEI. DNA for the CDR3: TGTGCCAGCGGGGAACAACTAGGACCCTACGAGCAGTACTTC. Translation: CASGEQLGPYEQYF.

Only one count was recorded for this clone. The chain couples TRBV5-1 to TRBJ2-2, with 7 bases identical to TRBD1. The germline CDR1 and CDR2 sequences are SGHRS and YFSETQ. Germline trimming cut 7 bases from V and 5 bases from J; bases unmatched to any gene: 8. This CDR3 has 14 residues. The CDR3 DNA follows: TGCGCCAGCTCCCCCATACAGGGGACCGGGGAGCTGTTTTTT. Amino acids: CASSPIQGTGELFF.

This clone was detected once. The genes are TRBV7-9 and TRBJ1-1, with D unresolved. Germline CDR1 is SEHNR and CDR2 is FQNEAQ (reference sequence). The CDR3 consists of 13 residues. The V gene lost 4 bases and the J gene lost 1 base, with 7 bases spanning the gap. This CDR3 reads CASSSDPNTEAFF. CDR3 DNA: TGTGCCAGCAGCTCGGACCCGAACACTGAAGCTTTCTTT.

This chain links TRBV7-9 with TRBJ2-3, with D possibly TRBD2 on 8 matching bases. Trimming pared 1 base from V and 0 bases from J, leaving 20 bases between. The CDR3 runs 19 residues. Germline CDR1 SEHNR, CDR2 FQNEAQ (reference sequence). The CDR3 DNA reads TGTGCCAGCAGCTTAGGCCCAGGGGGGCAGCGGGGGAGCACAGATACGCAGTATTTT. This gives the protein CASSLGPGGQRGSTDTQYF.

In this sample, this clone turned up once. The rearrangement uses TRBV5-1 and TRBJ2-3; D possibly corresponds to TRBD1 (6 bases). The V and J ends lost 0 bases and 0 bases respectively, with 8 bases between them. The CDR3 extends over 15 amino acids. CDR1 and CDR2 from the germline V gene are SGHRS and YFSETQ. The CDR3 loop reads CASSLAGTSTDTQYF. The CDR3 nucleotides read TGCGCCAGCAGCTTGGCCGGGACAAGCACAGATACGCAGTATTTT.

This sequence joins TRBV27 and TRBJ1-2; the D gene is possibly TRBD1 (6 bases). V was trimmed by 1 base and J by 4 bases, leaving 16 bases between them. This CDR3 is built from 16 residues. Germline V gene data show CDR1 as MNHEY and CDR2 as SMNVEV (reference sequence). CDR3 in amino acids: CASSLWPPKGVYGYTF. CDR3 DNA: TGTGCCAGCAGTTTATGGCCGCCCAAGGGGGTCTATGGCTACACCTTC.

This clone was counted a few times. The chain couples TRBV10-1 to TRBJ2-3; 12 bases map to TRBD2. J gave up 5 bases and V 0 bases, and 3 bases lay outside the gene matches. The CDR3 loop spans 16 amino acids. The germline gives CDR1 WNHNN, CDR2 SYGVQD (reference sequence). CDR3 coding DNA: TGCGCCAGCAGTGAGTCGACTAGCGGGAGTCAAGATACGCAGTATTTT. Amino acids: CASSESTSGSQDTQYF.

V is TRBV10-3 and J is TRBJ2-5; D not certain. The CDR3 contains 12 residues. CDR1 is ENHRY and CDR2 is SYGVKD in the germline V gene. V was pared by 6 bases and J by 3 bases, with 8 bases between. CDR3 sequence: CAISLNEETQYF. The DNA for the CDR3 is TGTGCCATCAGCCTGAACGAAGAGACCCAGTACTTC.

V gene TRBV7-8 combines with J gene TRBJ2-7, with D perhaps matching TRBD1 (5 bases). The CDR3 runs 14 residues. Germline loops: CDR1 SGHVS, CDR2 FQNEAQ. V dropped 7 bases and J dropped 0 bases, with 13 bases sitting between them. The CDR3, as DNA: TGTGCCAGCACCAGACAGAGAAGCTCCTACGAGCAGTACTTC. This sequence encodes CASTRQRSSYEQYF.

The CDR3 DNA reads as TGTGCCAGCAGTGAACGAGAGGGGGGTTATGAAGCTTTCTTT. Encoded protein: CASSEREGGYEAFF. The chain has TRBV6-1 and TRBJ1-1; a weak D match, TRBD1 (6 bases). This CDR3 is built from 14 residues. Germline V lookup: CDR1 MNHNS, CDR2 SASEGT. The V end lost 2 bases, the J end lost 7 bases, and 14 bases lay between the germline ends.

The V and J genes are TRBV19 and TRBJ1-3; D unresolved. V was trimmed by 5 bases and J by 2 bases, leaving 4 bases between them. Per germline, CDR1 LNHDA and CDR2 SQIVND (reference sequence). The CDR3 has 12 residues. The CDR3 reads CASSVPGNTIYF. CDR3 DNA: TGTGCCAGTAGTGTCCCTGGAAACACCATATATTTT.

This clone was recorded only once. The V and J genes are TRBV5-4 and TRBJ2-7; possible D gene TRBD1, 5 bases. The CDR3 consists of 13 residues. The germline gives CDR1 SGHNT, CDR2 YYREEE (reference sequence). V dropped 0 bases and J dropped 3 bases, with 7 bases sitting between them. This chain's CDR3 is CASSLDRSYEQYF. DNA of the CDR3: TGTGCCAGCAGCTTGGACAGGAGCTACGAGCAGTACTTC.

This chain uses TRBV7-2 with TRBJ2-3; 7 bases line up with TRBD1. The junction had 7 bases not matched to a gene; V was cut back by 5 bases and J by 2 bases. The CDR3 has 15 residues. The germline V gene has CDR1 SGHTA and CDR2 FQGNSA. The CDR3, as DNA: TGTGCCAGCAGCCCTACAGGGGTAACCACAGATACGCAGTATTTT. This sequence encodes CASSPTGVTTDTQYF.

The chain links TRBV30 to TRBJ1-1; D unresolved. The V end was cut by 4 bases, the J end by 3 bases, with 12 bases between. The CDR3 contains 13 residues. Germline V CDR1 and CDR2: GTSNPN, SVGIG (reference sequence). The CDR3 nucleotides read TGTGCCTGGAAGTCGAGGGAGCACACTGAAGCTTTCTTT. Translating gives CAWKSREHTEAFF.

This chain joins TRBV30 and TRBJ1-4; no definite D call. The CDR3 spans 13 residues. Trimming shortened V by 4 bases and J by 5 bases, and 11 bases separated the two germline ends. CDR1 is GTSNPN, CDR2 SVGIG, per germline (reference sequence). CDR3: CAWTRFSNEKLFF. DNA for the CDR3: TGTGCCTGGACCCGGTTCTCAAATGAAAAACTGTTTTTT.

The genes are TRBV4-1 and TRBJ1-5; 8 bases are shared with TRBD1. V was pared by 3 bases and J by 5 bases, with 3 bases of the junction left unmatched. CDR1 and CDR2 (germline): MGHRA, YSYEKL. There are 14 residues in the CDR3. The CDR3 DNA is TGCGCCAGCAGCCACGGACAGGGCGATCAGCCCCAGCATTTT. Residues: CASSHGQGDQPQHF.

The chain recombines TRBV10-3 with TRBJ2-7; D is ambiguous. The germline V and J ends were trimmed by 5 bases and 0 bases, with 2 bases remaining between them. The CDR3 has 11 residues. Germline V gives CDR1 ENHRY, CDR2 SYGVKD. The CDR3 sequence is CAISNSYEQYF. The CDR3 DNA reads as TGTGCCATCAGTAACTCCTACGAGCAGTACTTC.

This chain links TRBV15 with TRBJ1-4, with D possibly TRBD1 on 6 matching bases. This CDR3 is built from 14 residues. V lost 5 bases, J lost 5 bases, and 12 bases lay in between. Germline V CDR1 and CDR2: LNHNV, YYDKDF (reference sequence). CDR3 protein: CATSRGQGNEKLFF. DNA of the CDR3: TGTGCCACCAGCCGAGGTCAGGGGAATGAAAAACTGTTTTTT.

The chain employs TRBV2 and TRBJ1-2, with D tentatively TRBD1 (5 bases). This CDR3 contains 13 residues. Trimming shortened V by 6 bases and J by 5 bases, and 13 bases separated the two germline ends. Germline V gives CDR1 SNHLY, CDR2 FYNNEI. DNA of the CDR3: TGTGCCAGCAGGCCGGGGACTTCATATGGCTACACCTTC. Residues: CASRPGTSYGYTF.

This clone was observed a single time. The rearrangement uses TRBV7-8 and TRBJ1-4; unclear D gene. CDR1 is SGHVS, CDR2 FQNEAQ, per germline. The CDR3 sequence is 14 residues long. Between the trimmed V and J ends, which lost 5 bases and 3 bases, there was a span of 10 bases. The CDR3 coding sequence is TGTGCCAGCAGCACCCGGGATTCTAATGAAAAACTGTTTTTT. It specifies CASSTRDSNEKLFF. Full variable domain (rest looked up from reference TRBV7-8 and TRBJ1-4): GAGVSQSPRYKVAKRGQDVALRCDPISGHVSLFWYQQALGQGPEFLTYFQNEAQLDKSGLPSDRFFAERPEGSVSTLKIQRTQQEDSAVYLCASSTRDSNEKLFFGSGTQLSVL.

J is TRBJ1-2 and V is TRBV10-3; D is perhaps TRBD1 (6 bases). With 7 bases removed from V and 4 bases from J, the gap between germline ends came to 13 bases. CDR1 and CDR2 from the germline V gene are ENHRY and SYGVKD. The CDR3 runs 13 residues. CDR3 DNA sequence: TGTGCCATCACGGGGGGGCAGGTCTATGGCTACACCTTC. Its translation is CAITGGQVYGYTF.

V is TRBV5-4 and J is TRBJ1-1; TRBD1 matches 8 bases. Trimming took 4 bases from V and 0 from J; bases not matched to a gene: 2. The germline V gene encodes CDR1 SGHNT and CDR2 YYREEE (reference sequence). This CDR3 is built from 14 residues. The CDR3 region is CASSGTGMNTEAFF. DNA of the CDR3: TGTGCCAGCAGCGGGACAGGTATGAACACTGAAGCTTTCTTT.

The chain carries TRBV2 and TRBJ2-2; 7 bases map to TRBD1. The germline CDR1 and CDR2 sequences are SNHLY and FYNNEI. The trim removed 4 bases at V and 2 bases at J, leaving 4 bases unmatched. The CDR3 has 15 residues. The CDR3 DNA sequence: TGTGCCAGCAGTGCCCGGACAGGCAACACCGGGGAGCTGTTTTTT. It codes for CASSARTGNTGELFF.